This T cell receptor (beta chain) originates from a study of cytomegalovirus exposure and HLA in healthy donors. CDR1 is SGHTA, CDR2 FQGNSA, per germline. Trimming at V came to 5 bases and at J to 7 bases, leaving 9 bases not matched to a gene. This CDR3 contains 14 residues. In the PCR, 60 Vbeta and 13 Jbeta primers were used. Libraries were prepared by immunoSEQ multiplex PCR; TCRdb keeps only in-frame clonotypes and omits some of them. This sample yields around 100,000 clones, of which about 74% are seen a single time; approximately 5.3% belongs to the top ten. This chain uses TRBV7-2 with TRBJ1-1; TRBD1 agrees at 8 bases. Sequencing was carried out using PBMCs. The clonotype originates from a female donor in good health and CMV-seropositive. CDR3 sequence: CASSNFDRGYEAFF. CDR3 DNA: TGTGCCAGCAGCAACTTTGACAGGGGCTATGAAGCTTTCTTT. Drawing the rest from reference TRBV7-2 and TRBJ1-1, the complete variable domain is GAGVSQSPSNKVTEKGKDVELRCDPISGHTALYWYRQSLGQGLEFLIYFQGNSAPDKSGLPSDRFSAERTGGSVSTLTIQRTQQEDSAVYLCASSNFDRGYEAFFGQGTRLTVV.